This T cell receptor beta chain is drawn from a study of cytomegalovirus exposure and HLA in healthy donors (dated by TCRdb to the late 2010s). Regarding the study in general: According to an earlier analysis of 587 of the donors, about 179 million T cells yielded 120 million or so unique TCR beta sequences and about 300 Gb of sequence data. An early release that covered more than 550 HLA-typed donors contained 300 to 350 gigabases of sequencing data and about 84 million unique TCR sequences. Among the roughly 400 genotyped donors, 75% to 90% belonged to the genetic ancestry cluster associated with self-reported Caucasian donors. The study was designed to test whether signatures of past pathogen exposure could be identified by cataloging public T cell receptors. The T cell repertoires of around 730 subjects were profiled by immunosequencing and related to cytomegalovirus serostatus. A separate validation cohort of over 95 different subjects was used in addition to the 666-subject first cohort. To predict cytomegalovirus infection status, the study combined high-throughput TCR immunosequencing, statistical association of individual TCRs with disease status, and machine learning. A later analysis re-examined previously published TCR beta repertoires from more than 650 donors and added high-resolution HLA genotyping to investigate patterns of TCR occurrence. Rather than using new phenotypic data, the later analysis identified candidate immune exposures from TCR beta sequences and from how often those sequences occurred across donors. An earlier analysis of around 580 of the donors used high-throughput TCR beta sequencing to judge whether each TCR beta V gene segment behaved as functional or pseudogenic. Alongside the repertoire data, information on donor age, sex, ethnicity and CMV serostatus was compiled. Genome-wide SNP genotypes for about 60% of the roughly 700 donors were used in a later genetic analysis, which treated that subset as a discovery cohort. Every discovery cohort repertoire had been produced on one sequencing platform. Both class I and class II loci were covered by HLA typing, at four-digit resolution. Typing coverage varied by locus: roughly 629-640 donors for A, B, C, DRB1 and DQB1; approximately 520 for DQA1; over 600 for DPA1; 400 to 480 for DPB1. Several DR-DQ haplotypes were handled as single units for association and clustering because linkage in the cohort was strong. On average, roughly 240,000 unique TCR beta nucleotide sequences were sequenced per donor among a few hundred genotyped donors of the cohort, with roughly a sixth of those sequences being non-productive. Paper-wide results and their limitations: According to a later genetic analysis, donors in an Asian-associated ancestry cluster had fewer N-insertions in productive TCRs than the roughly 670-donor mean. In vitro tests confirmed that three of the cytomegalovirus-associated TCR beta chains recognize cytomegalovirus antigens. A later genetic analysis associated a missense DCLRE1C variant with V-gene and J-gene trimming of TCR beta chains, and an independent cohort replicated the association. Immune exposure information for the cohort was limited to CMV serostatus. Roughly uniform sequencing depth across donors was assumed in presence/absence analyses, although this assumption may not hold. The authors suggested that the approach could potentially be extended to other disease states and immunological phenotypes. The 87-base-pair reads could not distinguish some IMGT-functional V segments, including TRBV6-2 and TRBV6-3, so those segments were excluded. Fewer than 20 rarely observed V segments, including chromosome 9 orphons, were excluded from the earlier analysis of 550 to 700 of the donors because counts were too low. Compared with equally common non-associated chains, HLA-associated TCR beta chains in a later analysis were more clonally expanded and had lower generation probabilities. According to a later analysis, TCR association rates differed among HLA loci, with DRB1 alleles showing the most associated TCRs and HLA-C alleles showing the fewest. Because HLA typing was missing for some donors at each locus, association tests included only the typed subset. Across donors, most TCR sequences were observed very rarely, whereas some public TCRs were present in many individuals. Correlated functional status among segregating V segments might be attributable to linkage disequilibrium, but an unknown experimental factor could not be ruled out. A group of highly shared sequence variants was considered likely to be a technical artifact of the sequencing pipeline. When HLA alleles, especially DR and DQ, strongly co-occurred, TCR associations were difficult to assign to individual alleles. A later analysis associated 15,000 to 20,000 TCR beta sequences with specific HLA alleles at a false discovery rate of 0.05. According to a later analysis, most CMV-associated TCR beta chains appeared to be HLA-restricted, and the HLA associations seemed to be driven largely by CMV exposure. According to a later analysis, parvovirus B19, influenza, CMV and Epstein-Barr virus appeared linked to several top co-occurrence clusters. In an earlier analysis of approximately 590 of the donors, most TCR beta V segments were observed in productive rearrangements about 90% or about 30% of the time, broadly matching IMGT annotations. Only TCR beta chains were sequenced in this cohort, and the absence of alpha or paired-chain data limited detectable features. Cytomegalovirus status was reported to be diagnosed by the classifier with high specificity and sensitivity in both the original and validation cohorts. The study listed 164 TCR beta chains as associated with cytomegalovirus. A further reported finding was that TCR beta sequences accurately predicted the HLA-A and HLA-B alleles for most subjects in the first cohort.

Trimming takes 2 bases from V and 3 bases from J, and the germline ends sit 7 bases apart. Reading the germline V gene gives CDR1 KGHSH and CDR2 LQKENI. The CDR3 runs 13 amino acids, cysteine and phenylalanine included. Kept here is only the CDR3 DNA, which spans 39 bases and is read in frame from base 1. Details on this clone: This receptor's antigen is unknown. Within one base of it there is no much larger clone, and no base qualities were kept. Other DNA sequences in this sample translate to the same CDR3.

The library was obtained by the immunoSEQ multiplex PCR assay. The multiplex PCR relied on a mix of 60 forward primers for TCR Vbeta segments and 13 reverse primers for TCR Jbeta segments. A multiplex PCR assay on genomic DNA amplified the CDR3 region of rearranged TCR beta genes. Amplified TCR beta libraries were sequenced as 87-base-pair reads on the Illumina HiSeq System. Under the source paper's analysis protocol: In a later analysis, some 80 million unique TCR beta chains were counted across the approximately 620 repertoires, and roughly 11 million of these chains were shared by at least two donors. Raw reads were error-corrected and collapsed into unique sequences with a nearest-neighbor algorithm that merged closely related sequences to remove PCR and sequencing errors. To assign V, D and J gene segments, CDR3 sequences were aligned to IMGT reference sequences. For a sequence to be retained, a match of at least six nucleotides to both a V gene segment and a J gene segment was required. A rearrangement counted as productive if the CDR3 had no stop codons and remained in frame with V and J, and every other rearrangement counted as non-productive. CDR3 was defined by IMGT convention, running from the second conserved V-encoded cysteine to the conserved J-encoded phenylalanine. Sequences without an unambiguous match to a single V gene segment were excluded from the earlier analysis of a few hundred of the donors. An earlier analysis of a few hundred of the donors classified V segments as functional when productive rearrangements were above 56.7% and as segregating when the standard deviation between donors was above 5%. A statistical classification framework was built for diagnosing cytomegalovirus status from the catalog of TCR beta chain sequences. In a later analysis, TCR nucleotide sequences were compared against IMGT/GENE-DB human TR gene sequences so that V and J genes could be assigned. Using the TCRdist pipeline, a later analysis assigned CDR3 sequences along with most-parsimonious VDJ recombination scenarios. In a later analysis, every TCR beta chain was defined by the combination of its CDR3 amino acid sequence and its V-gene family, and reads without a unique V-gene family were dropped. A later analysis removed 592 highly shared, low-generation-probability nucleotide sequences to deal with suspected cross-contamination and a sequencing artifact. In a later analysis, a clonal expansion index for each public chain was calculated from normalized within-repertoire ranks of inferred template counts. In a later analysis, generation probabilities were computed using a VDJ recombination model fitted to out-of-frame rearrangements, and the results were checked against IGoR. Hypergeometric tests were used in a later analysis to score TCR-TCR, TCR-HLA and TCR-CMV co-occurrence, with a repertoire-size bias correction applied to the TCR pairs. False discovery rates were estimated in a later analysis by permuting HLA or CMV assignments 20 times. A later analysis grouped co-occurring TCRs with DBSCAN, adding TCRdist sequence similarity when clustering within HLA-allele-positive subsets. Repertoires with fewer than 30,000 or more than 120,000 public chains, plus five repertoires with anomalous nucleotide sharing, were excluded from co-occurrence clustering. The table was pulled from immuneACCESS by TCRdb, which kept in-frame rearrangements only. Such tables lose some clones; where checked, under half of the loss comes from unresolved V genes, and the rest has no known cause. The V and J calls and clone size were taken over from that table, and D and trimming were inferred from the DNA. In this sample the table shows approximately 150,000 clones, about 77% of which occur a single time. Over 1% of the sample is in the top ten clones.

The cohort consisted of hundreds of healthy bone marrow donors. At the time of sampling, all cohort members were nominally healthy, though unrecorded immune exposures were likely present. The donor was CMV seronegative and was included in the group of over 300 seronegative cohort members. A peripheral blood sample was provided by each donor, and peripheral blood mononuclear cells were used for TCR beta sequencing. Genomic DNA extraction from the blood cell samples was performed with the Qiagen DNeasy Blood Extraction Kit. The receptor was isolated from a woman between 50 and 59 years old in good health and CMV-seronegative. The chain couples TRBV18 to TRBJ2-5; TRBD1 is a possible D gene, resting on 5 matching bases. The sequenced material came from PBMCs. The nucleotide sequence reads TGTGCCAGCTCACCAAGCAGGGAAGAGACCCAGTACTTC. This is translated as CASSPSREETQYF. With the portions outside the CDR3 filled from the reference TRBV18 and TRBJ2-5 genes, the complete variable region becomes NAGVMQNPRHLVRRRGQEARLRCSPMKGHSHVYWYRQLPEEGLKFMVYLQKENIIDESGMPKERFSAEFPKEGPSILRIQQVVRGDSAAYFCASSPSREETQYFGPGTRLLVL.